This T cell receptor (beta chain) was sequenced for a study of blood T cell repertoires in COVID-19. Study background: From the United States, Italy and Spain came samples of acute and convalescent COVID-19. PBMCs, B-cell-depleted T cells, or T cells provided the cDNA or gDNA that made up the material.

Original handling: Using reference gene primer amplification, nucleated cell counts were estimated. The assay was immunoSEQ multiplex PCR, and TCRdb's table has in-frame clones only and misses some. V and J calls and clone size follow that table, whereas D and trimming were derived from the DNA. The sample contains about 250,000 clones, around nine tenths of which appear only once. This clone appeared once. Source material: peripheral blood. The source of this sequence is a woman aged 40-49 years who had recovered from COVID-19.

CDR3 bases: TGTGCCAGTAGCCTACGCGGACTAGCGGGGGAGACCCAGTACTTC. Protein sequence: CASSLRGLAGETQYF. The chain is built from TRBV19 and TRBJ2-5; TRBD2 matches 12 bases. The CDR3 length is 15 residues. Germline V CDR1 and CDR2: LNHDA, SQIVND (reference sequence). The V and J ends lost 6 bases and 5 bases, in that order; junction bases with no gene match: 7.